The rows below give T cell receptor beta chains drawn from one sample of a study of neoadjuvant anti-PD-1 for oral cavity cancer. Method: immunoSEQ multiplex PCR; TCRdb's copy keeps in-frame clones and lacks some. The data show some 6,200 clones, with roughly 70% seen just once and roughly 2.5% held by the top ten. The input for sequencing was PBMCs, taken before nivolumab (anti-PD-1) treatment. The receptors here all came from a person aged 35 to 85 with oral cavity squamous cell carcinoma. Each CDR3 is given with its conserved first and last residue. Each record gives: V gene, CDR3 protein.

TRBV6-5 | CASRGGEGGVTPLHF
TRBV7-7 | CASSLGAGTGELFF
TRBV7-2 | CASSFWTVSGNTIYF
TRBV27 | CASSMASNYGYTF
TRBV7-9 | CASSLDGYGYTF
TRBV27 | CASSSLRGGDTDTQYF
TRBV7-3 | CASSLTGTTGELFF
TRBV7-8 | CASTSARTANEKLFF
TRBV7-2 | CASSRAGTGDNYGYTF
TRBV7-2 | CASSLGPNGGYEQYF
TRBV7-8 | CASSLGTGQGETQYF
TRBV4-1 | CASSHEDLYEQYF
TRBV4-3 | CASSQDFGSYEQYF
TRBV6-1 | CASSEKAGPYEQYF
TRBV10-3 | CAISDGGRETQYF
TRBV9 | CASSADTRDGEKLFF
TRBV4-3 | CASSQDSTSQGNEQYF
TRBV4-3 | CASSQELPSNYGYTF
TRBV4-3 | CASSQAGTFTGELFF
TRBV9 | CASSVAGTGKQETQYF
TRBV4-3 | CASSQDWRVSNSPLHF
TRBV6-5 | CASSYSIKDPRGYTF
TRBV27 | CASSFYSGDYNSPLHF